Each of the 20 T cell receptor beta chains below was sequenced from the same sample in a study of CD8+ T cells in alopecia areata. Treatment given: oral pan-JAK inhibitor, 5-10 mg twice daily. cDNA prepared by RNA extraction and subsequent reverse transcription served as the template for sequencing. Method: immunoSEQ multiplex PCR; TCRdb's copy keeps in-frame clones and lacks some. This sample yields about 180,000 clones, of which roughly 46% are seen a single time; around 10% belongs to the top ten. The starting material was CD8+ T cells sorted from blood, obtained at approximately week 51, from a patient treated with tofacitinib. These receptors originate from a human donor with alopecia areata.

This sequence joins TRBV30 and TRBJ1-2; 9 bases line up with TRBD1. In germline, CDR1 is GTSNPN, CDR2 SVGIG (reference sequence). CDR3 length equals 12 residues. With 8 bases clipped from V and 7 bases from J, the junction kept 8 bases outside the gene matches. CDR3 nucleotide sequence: TGTGCCGGAACACAGGGGGCGCGTGGCTACACCTTC. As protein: CAGTQGARGYTF. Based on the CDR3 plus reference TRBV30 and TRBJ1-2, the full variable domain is SQTIHQWPATLVQPVGSPLSLECTVEGTSNPNLYWYRQAAGRGLQLLFYSVGIGQISSEVPQNLSASRPQDRQFILSSKKLLLSDSGFYLCAGTQGARGYTFGSGTRLTVV.

The CDR3: CASSLDRGEKLFF. CDR3 nucleotide sequence: TGCGCCAGCAGCTTGGACAGGGGTGAAAAACTGTTTTTT. The genes are TRBV5-1 and TRBJ1-4, with TRBD1 identical over 7 bases. Losses at the gene ends were 0 bases for V and 7 bases for J; bases not matched to a gene: 0. The germline gives CDR1 SGHRS, CDR2 YFSETQ. The CDR3 has 13 residues.

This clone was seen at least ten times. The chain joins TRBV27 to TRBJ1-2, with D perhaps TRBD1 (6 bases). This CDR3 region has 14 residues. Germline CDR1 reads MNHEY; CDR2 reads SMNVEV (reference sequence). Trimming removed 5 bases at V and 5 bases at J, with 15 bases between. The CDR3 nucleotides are TGTGCCAGCAGTCCGACCAGGACAGCTTATGGCTACACCTTC. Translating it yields CASSPTRTAYGYTF.

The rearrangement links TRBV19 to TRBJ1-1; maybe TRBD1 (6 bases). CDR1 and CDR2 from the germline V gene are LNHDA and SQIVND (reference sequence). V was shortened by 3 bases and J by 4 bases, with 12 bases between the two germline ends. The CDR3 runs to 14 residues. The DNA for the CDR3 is TGTGCCAGTAGTATCCGGGGGCCGGGCACTGAAGCTTTCTTT. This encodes CASSIRGPGTEAFF.

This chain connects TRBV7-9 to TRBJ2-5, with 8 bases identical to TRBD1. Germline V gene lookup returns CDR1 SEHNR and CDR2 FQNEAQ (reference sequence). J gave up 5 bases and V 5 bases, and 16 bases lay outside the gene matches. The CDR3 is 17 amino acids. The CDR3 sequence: CASSPVGPGGAAETQYF. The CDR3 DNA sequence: TGTGCCAGCAGCCCGGTGGGGCCAGGGGGCGCGGCGGAGACCCAGTACTTC.

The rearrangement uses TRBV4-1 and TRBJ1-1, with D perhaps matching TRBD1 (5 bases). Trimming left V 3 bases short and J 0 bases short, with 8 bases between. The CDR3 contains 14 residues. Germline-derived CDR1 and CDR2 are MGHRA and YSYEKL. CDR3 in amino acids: CASSQDIMNTEAFF. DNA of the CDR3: TGCGCCAGCAGCCAGGACATTATGAACACTGAAGCTTTCTTT.

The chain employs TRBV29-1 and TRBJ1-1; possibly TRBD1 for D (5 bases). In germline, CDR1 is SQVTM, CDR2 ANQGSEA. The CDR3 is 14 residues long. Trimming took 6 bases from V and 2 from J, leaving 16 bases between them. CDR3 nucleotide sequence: TGCAGCGTCGCCGGATGGGACCATAACACTGAAGCTTTCTTT. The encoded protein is CSVAGWDHNTEAFF.

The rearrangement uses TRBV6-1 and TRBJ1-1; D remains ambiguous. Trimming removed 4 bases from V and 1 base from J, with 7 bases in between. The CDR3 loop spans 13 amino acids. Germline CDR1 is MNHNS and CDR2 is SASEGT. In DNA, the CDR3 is TGTGCCAGCAGTGTTCAGCGGAACACTGAAGCTTTCTTT. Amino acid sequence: CASSVQRNTEAFF.

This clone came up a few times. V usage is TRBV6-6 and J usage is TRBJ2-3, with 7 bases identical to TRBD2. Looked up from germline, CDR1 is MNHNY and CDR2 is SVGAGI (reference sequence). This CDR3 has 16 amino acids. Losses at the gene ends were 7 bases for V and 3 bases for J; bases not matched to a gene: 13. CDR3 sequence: CASTSTRGVRTDTQYF. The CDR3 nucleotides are TGTGCCAGCACCTCAACCCGGGGGGTACGAACAGATACGCAGTATTTT.

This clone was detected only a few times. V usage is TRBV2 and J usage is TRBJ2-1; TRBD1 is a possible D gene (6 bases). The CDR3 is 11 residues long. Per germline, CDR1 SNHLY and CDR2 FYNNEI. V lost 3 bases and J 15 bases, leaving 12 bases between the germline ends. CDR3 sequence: CASSDRTVAFF. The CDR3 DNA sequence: TGTGCCAGCAGTGATCGGACAGTTGCGTTCTTC.

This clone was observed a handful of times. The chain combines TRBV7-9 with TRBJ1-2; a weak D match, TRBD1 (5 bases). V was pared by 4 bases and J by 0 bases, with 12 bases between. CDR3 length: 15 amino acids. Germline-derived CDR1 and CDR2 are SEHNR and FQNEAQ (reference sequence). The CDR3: CASSWDWGSNYGYTF. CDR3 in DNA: TGTGCCAGCAGCTGGGATTGGGGGTCTAACTATGGCTACACCTTC.

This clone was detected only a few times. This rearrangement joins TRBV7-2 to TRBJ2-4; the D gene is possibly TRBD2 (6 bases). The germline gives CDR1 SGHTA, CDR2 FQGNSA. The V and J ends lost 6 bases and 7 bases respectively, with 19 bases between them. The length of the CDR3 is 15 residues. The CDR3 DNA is TGTGCCAGCAGTTCCGGAGGGTCTTTTGGGAACATTCAGTACTTC. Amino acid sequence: CASSSGGSFGNIQYF.

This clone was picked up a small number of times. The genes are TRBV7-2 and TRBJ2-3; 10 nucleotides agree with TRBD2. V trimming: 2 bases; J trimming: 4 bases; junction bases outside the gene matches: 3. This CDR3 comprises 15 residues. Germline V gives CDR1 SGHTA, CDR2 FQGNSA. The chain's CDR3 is CASSLPGTSADTQYF. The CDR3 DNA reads TGTGCCAGCAGCTTACCCGGGACTAGCGCAGATACGCAGTATTTT.

The chain's CDR3 is CASSLYNEQFF. CDR3 DNA: TGTGCCAGCAGTTTATACAATGAGCAGTTCTTC. This chain joins TRBV6-5 and TRBJ2-1; D remains ambiguous. The CDR3 sequence is 11 residues long. Germline lookup yields CDR1 MNHEY and CDR2 SVGAGI. The V end lost 4 bases, the J end lost 4 bases, and 2 bases lay between the germline ends.

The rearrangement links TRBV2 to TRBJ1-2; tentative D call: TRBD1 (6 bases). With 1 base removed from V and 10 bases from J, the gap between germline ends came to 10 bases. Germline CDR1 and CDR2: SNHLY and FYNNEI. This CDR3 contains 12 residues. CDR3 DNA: TGTGCCAGCAGTGAAGGGGACATACACTACACCTTC. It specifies CASSEGDIHYTF.

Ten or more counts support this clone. CDR3 region: CASSPLAGANEQFF. The CDR3 DNA is TGTGCCAGCAGTCCCTTAGCGGGGGCCAATGAGCAGTTCTTC. The gene calls are TRBV6-4 and TRBJ2-1, with 9 bases that match TRBD2. This CDR3 has 14 amino acids. The J segment lost 6 bases and the V segment lost 5 bases, leaving 5 bases of the junction unmatched. CDR1 and CDR2 (germline): MRHNA, SNTAGT.

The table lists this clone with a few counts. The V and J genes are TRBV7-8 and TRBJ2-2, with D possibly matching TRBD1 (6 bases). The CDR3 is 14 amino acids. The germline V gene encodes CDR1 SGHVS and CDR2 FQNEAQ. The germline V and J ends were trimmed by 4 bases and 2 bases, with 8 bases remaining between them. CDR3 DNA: TGTGCCAGCAGCTCACAGGGTAACACCGGGGAGCTGTTTTTT. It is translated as CASSSQGNTGELFF.

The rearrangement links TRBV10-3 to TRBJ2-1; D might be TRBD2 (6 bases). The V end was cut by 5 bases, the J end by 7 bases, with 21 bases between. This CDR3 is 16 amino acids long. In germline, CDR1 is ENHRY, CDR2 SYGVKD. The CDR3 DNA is TGTGCCATCAGTCGTGGCGGGAAGGCACGTAATAATGAGCAGTTCTTC. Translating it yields CAISRGGKARNNEQFF.

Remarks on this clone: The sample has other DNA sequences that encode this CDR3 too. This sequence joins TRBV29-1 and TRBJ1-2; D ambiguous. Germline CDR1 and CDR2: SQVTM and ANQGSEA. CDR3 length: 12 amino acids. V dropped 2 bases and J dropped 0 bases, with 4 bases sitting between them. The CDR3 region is CSVEWANYGYTF. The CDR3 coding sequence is TGCAGCGTTGAATGGGCTAACTATGGCTACACCTTC. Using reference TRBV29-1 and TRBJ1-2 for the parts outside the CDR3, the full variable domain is SAVISQKPSRDICQRGTSLTIQCQVDSQVTMMFWYRQQPGQSLTLIATANQGSEATYESGFVIDKFPISRPNLTFSTLTVSNMSPEDSSIYLCSVEWANYGYTFGSGTRLTVV.

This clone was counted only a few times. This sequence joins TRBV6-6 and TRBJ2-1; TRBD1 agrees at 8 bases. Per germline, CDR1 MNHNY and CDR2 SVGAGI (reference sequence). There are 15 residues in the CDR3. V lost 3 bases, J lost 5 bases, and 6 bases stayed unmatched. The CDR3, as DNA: TGTGCCAGCAGTTATTCCCAGGGGGCCAACAATGAGCAGTTCTTC. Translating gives CASSYSQGANNEQFF.